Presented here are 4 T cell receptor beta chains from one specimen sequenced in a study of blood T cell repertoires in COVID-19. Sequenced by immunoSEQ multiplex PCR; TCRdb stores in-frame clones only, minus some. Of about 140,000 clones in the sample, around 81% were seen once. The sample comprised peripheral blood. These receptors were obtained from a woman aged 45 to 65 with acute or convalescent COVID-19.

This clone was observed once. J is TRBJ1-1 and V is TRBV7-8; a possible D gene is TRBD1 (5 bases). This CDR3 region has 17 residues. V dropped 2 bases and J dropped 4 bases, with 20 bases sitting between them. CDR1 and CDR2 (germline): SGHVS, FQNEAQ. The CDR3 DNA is TGTGCCAGCAGCTTATTTTGGCAGGGTGGGGGGAGCACTGAAGCTTTCTTT. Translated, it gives CASSLFWQGGGSTEAFF.

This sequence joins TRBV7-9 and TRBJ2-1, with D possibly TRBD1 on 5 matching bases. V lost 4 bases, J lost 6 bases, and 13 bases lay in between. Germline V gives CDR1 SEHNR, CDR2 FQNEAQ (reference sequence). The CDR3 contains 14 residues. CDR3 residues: CASSSHARVNEQFF. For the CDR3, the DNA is TGTGCCAGCAGCTCCCACGCCAGGGTCAATGAGCAGTTCTTC.

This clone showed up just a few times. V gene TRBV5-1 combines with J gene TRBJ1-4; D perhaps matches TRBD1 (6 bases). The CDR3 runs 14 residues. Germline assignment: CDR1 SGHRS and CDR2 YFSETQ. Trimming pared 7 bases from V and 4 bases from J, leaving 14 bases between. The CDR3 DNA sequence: TGCGCCAGCTCCGACCAGGGGCGTAATGAAAAACTGTTTTTT. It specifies CASSDQGRNEKLFF. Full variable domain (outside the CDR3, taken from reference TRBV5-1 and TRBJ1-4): KAGVTQTPRYLIKTRGQQVTLSCSPISGHRSVSWYQQTPGQGLQFLFEYFSETQRNKGNFPGRFSGRQFSNSRSEMNVSTLELGDSALYLCASSDQGRNEKLFFGSGTQLSVL.

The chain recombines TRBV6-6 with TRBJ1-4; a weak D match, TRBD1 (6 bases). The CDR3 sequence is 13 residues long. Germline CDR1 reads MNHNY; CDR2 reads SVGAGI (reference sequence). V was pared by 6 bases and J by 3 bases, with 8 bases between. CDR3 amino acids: CASRGQPNEKLFF. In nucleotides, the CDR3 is TGTGCCAGCAGAGGACAGCCTAATGAAAAACTGTTTTTT.